This record looks at one T cell receptor beta chain sequence and its context. Its target is not known. These data belong to a study of OX40 agonist ivuxolimab in advanced cancers. Study overall: Males comprised 70% to 85% of the group, whose mean age was approximately 60 years (range roughly 20 to 85). Study-level results: Both CD4+ and CD8+ T cell populations in blood had undergone clonal expansion by week 6 at 0.1 to 3.0 mg/kg.

The repertoire was sequenced with immunoSEQ multiplex PCR; TCRdb's copy has only in-frame clones and lacks some. Of about 20,000 clones listed, about 90% were seen once; the top ten hold 58%. Individuals having autoimmune disease history or systemic immunosuppression were not enrolled. Peripheral blood came from all dose cohorts at three timepoints. V was trimmed by 3 bases and J by 1 base, leaving 11 bases between them. CDR3 size: 15 residues. Germline values: CDR1 MGHRA, CDR2 YSYEKL. This chain connects TRBV4-1 to TRBJ2-3; D gene unclear. The receptor comes from an adult with an advanced solid tumor such as melanoma, head and neck, liver or kidney cancer. Sample: CD4+ or CD8+ T cells sorted from blood, taken in a trial of the OX40 agonist ivuxolimab. The CDR3: CASSQFSEGTDTQYF. The CDR3 nucleotides read TGCGCCAGCAGCCAGTTCAGTGAGGGCACAGATACGCAGTATTTT.